This T cell receptor (beta chain) was found in a study of OX40 agonist ivuxolimab in advanced cancers. Looking at the study overall: Patients received ivuxolimab, an agonistic anti-OX40 (CD134) antibody. Across the patients, intravenous ivuxolimab was delivered every 2 weeks at 0.01 to 10 mg/kg.

The V segment lost 6 bases and the J segment 0 bases; nucleotides outside the gene matches: 5. Germline V gene data show CDR1 as MDHEN and CDR2 as SYDVKM. The CDR3 runs to 15 residues. Libraries were prepared by immunoSEQ multiplex PCR; TCRdb keeps only in-frame clonotypes and omits some of them. The sample records fewer than 70,000 clones, roughly 82% being singletons. General observations from the study: CD4+ and CD8+ blood T cells expanded clonally by week 6 at 0.1 to 3.0 mg/kg.

As for this clone: Its antigen is currently unknown.

This sequence was found in an adult with an advanced solid tumor such as melanoma, head and neck, liver or kidney cancer. V is TRBV28 and J is TRBJ2-1; 7 bases align to TRBD1. The specimen was CD4+ or CD8+ T cells sorted from blood, collected in a trial of the OX40 agonist ivuxolimab. The CDR3 sequence: CASSKGASSYNEQFF. The CDR3 DNA sequence: TGTGCCAGCAGCAAGGGGGCTAGCTCCTACAATGAGCAGTTCTTC.